This T cell receptor beta chain was observed in a study of human T cells and chemical hapten exposure. Time point: pre-sensitization, week 0. Regarding treatment: therapeutic diphenylcyclopropenone sensitization with weekly scalp DPC. The CDR3 contains 15 residues. Unmatched junction bases numbered 2, after V lost 6 bases and J lost 3 bases. Germline V lookup: CDR1 ENHRY, CDR2 SYGVKD. TCRdb reprocessed the RACE reads via MiXCR and lists one record per CDR3 protein. The sample holds some 250,000 distinct CDR3 sequences, just under 8% seen once. The sequence was collected from a young man with alopecia areata. Some clones in this sample may be carry-over from other donors' samples. The input for sequencing was whole blood, taken in connection with sensitization to the hapten diphenylcyclopropenone (DPC). The rearrangement links TRBV10-3 to TRBJ2-2, with 12 bases that match TRBD2. The CDR3 spells CAISRTSGDTGELFF. The CDR3 DNA reads TGTGCCATCAGCCGGACTAGCGGGGACACCGGGGAGCTGTTTTTT.